Below are 4 T cell receptor beta chains sequenced from a single sample in a study of shared clonotypes between healthy human individuals. Some clones are missing from TCRdb's copy, which holds only in-frame ones; the method was immunoSEQ multiplex PCR. The sample shows 1,500,000 or so clones, about 98.5% of them seen only once. The sequenced material came from naive CD4+ T cells sorted from blood. Subset given: CD45RA+ positively selected. All receptors come from a man younger than 40 in good health.

The rearrangement joins TRBV5-1 to TRBJ2-3; a weak D match, TRBD1 (6 bases). CDR3 length: 15 residues. The V end lost 2 bases, the J end lost 8 bases, and 18 bases lay between the germline ends. Germline V gives CDR1 SGHRS, CDR2 YFSETQ. The CDR3 sequence: CASSLRTAYDSTQYF. The CDR3 bases are TGCGCCAGCAGCTTACGGACAGCCTACGACAGTACGCAGTATTTT. Complete variable domain (other parts from reference TRBV5-1 and TRBJ2-3): KAGVTQTPRYLIKTRGQQVTLSCSPISGHRSVSWYQQTPGQGLQFLFEYFSETQRNKGNFPGRFSGRQFSNSRSEMNVSTLELGDSALYLCASSLRTAYDSTQYFGPGTRLTVL.

The CDR3: CSVDPGQAGYEQYF. Written as DNA, the CDR3 is TGCAGCGTTGATCCCGGACAGGCCGGCTACGAGCAGTACTTC. The gene calls are TRBV29-1 and TRBJ2-7, with 7 positions matching TRBD1. The trim removed 3 bases at V and 3 bases at J, leaving 8 bases unmatched. Germline V CDR1 and CDR2: SQVTM, ANQGSEA. This CDR3 region has 14 residues.

This chain links TRBV21-1 with TRBJ2-3; the table assigns TRBD2, which was not confirmed against the DNA. TRBV21-1 is annotated as a pseudogene. CDR3 length: 16 residues. This chain's CDR3 is CASSKRYGGATDTQYF. CDR3 coding DNA: TGTGCCAGCAGCAAACGGTATGGCGGGGCCACAGATACGCAGTATTTT.

This chain uses TRBV7-2 with TRBJ1-5; the D gene is possibly TRBD1 (5 bases). The V end lost 6 bases, the J end lost 4 bases, and 16 bases lay between the germline ends. This CDR3 spans 15 amino acids. CDR1 and CDR2 from the germline V gene are SGHTA and FQGNSA. The CDR3 sequence is CASSPQGGANQPQHF. The CDR3 region has the DNA TGTGCCAGCAGTCCCCAGGGAGGGGCGAATCAGCCCCAGCATTTT. The entire variable domain, with the rest obtained from reference TRBV7-2 and TRBJ1-5, is as follows: GAGVSQSPSNKVTEKGKDVELRCDPISGHTALYWYRQSLGQGLEFLIYFQGNSAPDKSGLPSDRFSAERTGGSVSTLTIQRTQQEDSAVYLCASSPQGGANQPQHFGDGTRLSIL.